The T cell receptor beta chain described here comes from a study of Ad26.COV2.S vaccination and SARS-CoV-2 variants. Treatment of the sample: roughly 19 received Ad26.COV2.S at low or high dose, single or two shots; 5 received placebo; per-sample allocation not given. The samples date from day 63 after the first vaccine or placebo injection. The vaccine delivered Wuhan-strain SARS-CoV-2 spike through an Ad26 vector. TCRdb's copy holds only in-frame clones and misses some; the assay was immunoSEQ multiplex PCR. Of approximately 500,000 clones in the sample, around nine tenths were seen once. Germline V gene data show CDR1 as MDHEN and CDR2 as SYDVKM. Trimming cost V 5 bases and J 0 bases; bases outside gene matches: 10. This CDR3 contains 17 residues.

Sequenced material: peripheral blood, taken in a trial of Ad26.COV2.S vaccine versus placebo. The chain joins TRBV28 to TRBJ2-7; 10 bases match TRBD2. The sequence came from a person aged 18-60 years who received the Ad26.COV2.S COVID-19 vaccine or a placebo. In DNA, the CDR3 is TGTGCCAGCAGTCCTCAACTAGCGGGGCGAAGCTCCTACGAGCAGTACTTC. It yields the protein CASSPQLAGRSSYEQYF.